This T cell receptor (beta chain) was observed in a study of OX40 agonist ivuxolimab in advanced cancers. About the study as a whole: The costimulatory receptor OX40 (CD134) was targeted by ivuxolimab, a fully human IgG2 agonistic monoclonal antibody. Intravenous ivuxolimab was administered to patients every 2 weeks at six dose levels: 0.01, 0.1, 0.3, 1.5, 3 and 10 mg/kg. Of the approximately 50 patients in dose escalation, some 20 had hepatocellular carcinoma, some 15 had melanoma, 9 had renal cell carcinoma and 9 had head and neck cancer. In the dose-escalation cohort, 82.7% of patients were male, and the mean age was approximately 60 years, with a range of about 20 to 90. Patients were allowed to have had prior anti-PD-1, anti-PD-L1 or anti-CTLA-4 therapy, and approximately 40% of the dose-escalation patients had been treated with checkpoint inhibitors. Partial responses occurred in three dose-escalation patients, of whom one had hepatocellular carcinoma and two had cutaneous melanoma. The purpose of peripheral TCRbeta sequencing was to test whether ivuxolimab changed TCR sequence diversity and led to clonal T-cell expansion. The monotherapy dose-escalation portion (N of about 50 patients) of the phase I ivuxolimab trial is reported in the paper.

Genomic DNA was isolated from the sorted cells so that the TCRbeta CDR3 region could be sequenced. The immunoSEQ Assay was used to sequence the TCRbeta CDR3 regions. TCRdb obtained this table from immuneACCESS and retained in-frame rearrangements with V and J assigned. These tables miss some clones; where compared with another copy, unresolved V genes account for less than half of the shortfall, and the remainder is unexplained. The sample has 15,000 to 25,000 clones on record, roughly 89% of them singletons. The top ten clonotypes cover 50% of the sample. On this clone itself: Its antigen remains undetermined. Base-call qualities are not available, and no considerably larger clone is one nucleotide away.

Patients with autoimmune disease history or receiving systemic immunosuppression were excluded from the trial. Peripheral blood for TCR sequencing was drawn from every dose cohort at baseline, at cycle 4 day 1 and at cycle 7 day 1. Samples were obtained from an open-label, multicenter, first-in-human phase I dose-escalation trial of ivuxolimab. Adults with locally advanced or metastatic head and neck squamous cell, hepatocellular, melanoma or renal cell carcinoma were enrolled in the trial. CD4+ and CD8+ T cells were sorted separately from peripheral blood before TCR sequencing. What the authors observed across the whole study: Low levels of normalized T-cell clonal expansion were also shown by some nonresponding patients. In the 0.1-3.0 mg/kg groups, partial responders were among the patients with the lowest normalized peripheral clonal expansion, particularly in CD8+ T cells. At doses of 0.1 to 3.0 mg/kg, clonal expansion of both CD4+ and CD8+ T cells in blood was seen between baseline and week 6. After ivuxolimab, CD8+ T cells had more expanded clones than CD4+ T cells on average. Antigen specificity was not determined for the clonally expanded peripheral T cells.

V ends up 4 bases short and J 5 bases short, with an unmatched junction base count of 7. From the cysteine up to the phenylalanine, the CDR3 has a length of 14 residues. Just CDR3 DNA is preserved here, 42 bases in frame from base 1. Taken from the germline V gene (reference sequence), the CDR1 and CDR2 loops are SEHNR and FQNEAQ. The sequencing here drew on CD4+ or CD8+ T cells sorted from blood, taken in a trial of the OX40 agonist ivuxolimab. This receptor was identified in an adult with an advanced solid tumor such as melanoma, head and neck, liver or kidney cancer. This chain is built from TRBV7-9 and TRBJ2-7; TRBD2 lines up with 8 middle nucleotides. Here is the DNA: TGTGCCAGCAGCTCGAGCGGGAGAGGCAACGAGCAGTACTTC. The translation is CASSSSGRGNEQYF.